The 8 T cell receptor beta chains in this list originate from one sample, sequenced in a study of T cell repertoires in cytomegalovirus infection. Their specific antigens are unknown. MiXCR was run by TCRdb on the reads, yielding one entry per CDR3 protein. This repertoire shows 700,000 to 900,000 distinct CDR3 sequences, under 35% found once; its top ten account for around 13%. Sample: cultured CD8+ T cells from PBMCs, taken from culture after CMV antigen stimulation. The source is a human donor in good health (CMV status not recorded). Some clones in this sample may be carry-over from other donors' samples.

The gene calls are TRBV19 and TRBJ2-2, with 9 bases fitting TRBD2. Germline V CDR1 and CDR2: LNHDA, SQIVND (reference sequence). The V gene end was trimmed by 7 bases and the J gene end by 5 bases; junction bases not matched to a gene: 11. The CDR3 length is 16 residues. CDR3 residues: CASMALAGFGTGELFF. Here the CDR3 DNA reads TGTGCCAGTATGGCGCTAGCGGGGTTCGGGACCGGGGAGCTGTTTTTT. The variable domain in full, completed from reference TRBV19 and TRBJ2-2, reads DGGITQSPKYLFRKEGQNVTLSCEQNLNHDAMYWYRQDPGQGLRLIYYSQIVNDFQKGDIAEGYSVSREKKESFPLTVTSAQKNPTAFYLCASMALAGFGTGELFFGEGSRLTVL.

This clonotype was detected only once. This may come from a read error, since a much larger clone is one base off. The V gene is TRBV11-2, the J gene TRBJ2-2; 9 nucleotides line up with TRBD2. From germline, CDR1 is SGHAT and CDR2 FQNNGV. With V trimmed by 5 bases and J by 9 bases, 4 bases remained unmatched. This CDR3 contains 13 residues. The DNA of the CDR3 is TGTGCCAGCAGCCTTAGCGGGGGCCGGGAGCTGTTTTTT. Residues: CASSLSGGRELFF.

This clonotype appeared a few times. CDR3 residues: CASIGQAAEQYF. CDR3 in DNA: TGTGCCAGTATCGGGCAGGCAGCCGAGCAGTACTTC. V gene TRBV2 combines with J gene TRBJ2-7; D gene unclear. CDR1 SNHLY and CDR2 FYNNEI come from the germline V gene. Trimming shortened V by 9 bases and J by 6 bases, and 15 bases separated the two germline ends. The CDR3 runs to 12 residues.

As concerns this clonotype: Being one base from a much bigger clone, this may be a read error. CDR3 DNA: TGTGCCAGCAGCCTCAGGGGCACGAACACCGAGGAGCTGTTTTTT. This encodes CASSLRGTNTEELFF. The chain couples TRBV7-1 to TRBJ2-2, with TRBD1 as a possible D gene (6 bases). TRBV7-1 is assigned to the ORF class and has an uncertain function. The CDR3 length is 15 residues.

This clonotype was seen at least ten times. This chain joins TRBV7-2 and TRBJ2-7; 8 bases match TRBD2. Trimming cost V 5 bases and J 9 bases; bases outside gene matches: 9. CDR1 and CDR2 from the germline V gene are SGHTA and FQGNSA. CDR3 length: 13 residues. CDR3 DNA: TGTGCCAGCAGCCCGGGAGGGGGAAATGGGCAGTACTTC. Translated, it gives CASSPGGGNGQYF.

The V and J genes are TRBV20-1 and TRBJ2-7; 10 nucleotides line up with TRBD2. Germline values: CDR1 DFQATT, CDR2 SNEGSKA (reference sequence). The CDR3 is 15 residues long. V was pared by 4 bases and J by 4 bases, with 10 bases of the junction left unmatched. For the CDR3, the DNA is TGCAGTGCTATAGACACTAGCGGGGACTCGTACGAGCAGTACGTC. Translation gives CSAIDTSGDSYEQYV.

This clonotype was seen a handful of times. This chain connects TRBV12-3 or TRBV12-4 to TRBJ2-1; 9 nucleotides agree with TRBD2. The length of the CDR3 is 15 residues. V was pared by 2 bases and J by 6 bases, with 5 bases of the junction left unmatched. DNA of the CDR3: TGTGCCAGCAGTTTATCGGCGGGGGGGTTCAATGAGCAGTTCTTC. Amino acids: CASSLSAGGFNEQFF.

The rearrangement uses TRBV9 and TRBJ1-2; D gene unclear. Between the trimmed V and J ends, which lost 0 bases and 2 bases, there was a span of 11 bases. The length of the CDR3 is 15 residues. Germline-derived CDR1 and CDR2 are SGDLS and YYNGEE. The CDR3 is CASSVGEDGNYGYTF. In DNA form, the CDR3 reads TGTGCCAGCAGCGTAGGGGAGGATGGGAACTATGGCTACACCTTC.